Below, 9 T cell receptor beta chains from the same sample are listed, as sequenced in a study of PD-1 blockade in classical Hodgkin lymphoma (TCRdb year 2020). Read against the paper, the sample's time point label means: cycle 4 day 1 (C4D1), after 6 weeks of nivolumab. All trial patients had relapsed after autologous stem cell transplantation, with cohorts A, B and C differing in prior brentuximab vedotin exposure. CD4+ T cells were purified from thawed PBMCs by magnetic negative selection with a Miltenyi CD4+ T cell isolation kit. The library was built by means of the immunoSEQ multiplex PCR assay. Imported from immuneACCESS, the table was reduced by TCRdb to in-frame sequences with V and J called. These copies leave out some clones; in studies compared against another copy, an unresolved V gene accounts for under half, and the cause of the remainder is not known. Within this sample are 20,000 to 25,000 clones, with 75% to 90% of them counted one time only. The top ten clonotypes cover about 3% of the sample.

Sequencing was performed on CD4+ T cells from blood, taken before the fourth cycle of nivolumab. Every receptor here comes from a human donor with classical Hodgkin lymphoma.

The V gene is TRBV7-8, the J gene TRBJ2-7; tentative D call: TRBD2 (6 bases). The CDR3 length is 13 residues. CDR1 is SGHVS, CDR2 FQNEAQ, per germline. V lost 5 bases, J lost 5 bases, and 13 bases lay in between. CDR3 DNA: TGTGCCAGCAGCCTCCGGAGGGGACACGAGCAGTACTTC. This sequence encodes CASSLRRGHEQYF.

The V call is TRBV4-3, the J call TRBJ1-1, with D possibly TRBD1 on 5 matching bases. The length of the CDR3 is 13 residues. Germline values: CDR1 LGHNA, CDR2 YSLEER. V lost 7 bases to trimming and J lost 0 bases, with 9 bases between them. CDR3 sequence: CASKGIMNTEAFF. CDR3 bases: TGCGCCAGCAAGGGGATCATGAACACTGAAGCTTTCTTT.

This rearrangement joins TRBV5-8 to TRBJ2-1, with a tentative D call TRBD1 (6 bases). The ends were cut back, 4 bases at V and 3 bases at J, with 20 bases in the middle. CDR1 SGHTS and CDR2 YDEGEE come from the germline V gene. The length of the CDR3 is 17 residues. DNA of the CDR3: TGTGCCAGCAGCGTGAAACAGGGAACCCAAAACTACAATGAGCAGTTCTTC. Translated, it gives CASSVKQGTQNYNEQFF.

The rearrangement links TRBV7-2 to TRBJ2-3; a weak D match, TRBD1 (6 bases). V lost 5 bases and J 3 bases, leaving 18 bases between the germline ends. Looked up from germline, CDR1 is SGHTA and CDR2 is FQGNSA. The CDR3 runs 16 residues. CDR3 DNA: TGTGCCAGCAGCCACGCCAGGGGCGCCGGGACAGATACGCAGTATTTT. This gives the protein CASSHARGAGTDTQYF. The variable domain in full, with the rest retrieved from reference TRBV7-2 and TRBJ2-3, is GAGVSQSPSNKVTEKGKDVELRCDPISGHTALYWYRQSLGQGLEFLIYFQGNSAPDKSGLPSDRFSAERTGGSVSTLTIQRTQQEDSAVYLCASSHARGAGTDTQYFGPGTRLTVL.

The rearrangement uses TRBV2 and TRBJ1-3; D is uncertain. This CDR3 has 14 residues. V was shortened by 5 bases and J by 6 bases, with 14 bases between the two germline ends. The V gene's germline CDR1 is SNHLY and CDR2 FYNNEI. The chain's CDR3 is CASSSGQLENTIYF. In nucleotides, the CDR3 is TGTGCCAGCAGTTCTGGGCAGTTGGAAAACACCATATATTTT.

The chain employs TRBV6-6 and TRBJ2-7; a weak D match, TRBD1 (5 bases). The V gene lost 3 bases and the J gene lost 4 bases, with 10 bases spanning the gap. In germline, CDR1 is MNHNY, CDR2 SVGAGI (reference sequence). This CDR3 is built from 13 residues. The CDR3 nucleotides are TGTGCCAGCAGTTATAGGGGTGGGTACGAGCAGTACTTC. Protein sequence: CASSYRGGYEQYF.

The chain couples TRBV11-2 to TRBJ1-1; tentatively, D is TRBD1 (5 bases). Trimming took off 0 bases at V and 5 bases at J, with 7 bases between the two ends. The CDR3 spans 13 residues. Germline V gene lookup returns CDR1 SGHAT and CDR2 FQNNGV. CDR3 residues: CASSLDRDTEAFF. The CDR3 nucleotides read TGTGCCAGCAGCTTAGACAGGGATACTGAAGCTTTCTTT. The full variable domain, rest sourced from reference TRBV11-2 and TRBJ1-1, is EAGVAQSPRYKIIEKRQSVAFWCNPISGHATLYWYQQILGQGPKLLIQFQNNGVVDDSQLPKDRFSAERLKGVDSTLKIQPAKLEDSAVYLCASSLDRDTEAFFGQGTRLTVV.

This clone was seen once. The V call is TRBV7-9, the J call TRBJ2-5, with TRBD1 matching over 7 bases. Germline trimming cut 1 base from V and 1 base from J; bases unmatched to any gene: 0. The CDR3 extends over 14 amino acids. Germline CDR1 and CDR2: SEHNR and FQNEAQ (reference sequence). CDR3 residues: CASSLGTGQETQYF. CDR3 in DNA: TGTGCCAGCAGCTTAGGGACAGGCCAAGAGACCCAGTACTTC.

This chain uses TRBV5-4 with TRBJ2-3; D possibly uses TRBD1 or TRBD2 (5 bases each). The V gene lost 4 bases and the J gene lost 4 bases, with 16 bases spanning the gap. CDR1 and CDR2 (germline): SGHNT, YYREEE (reference sequence). This CDR3 contains 15 residues. Here the CDR3 reads CASSKEWQGPDTQYF. The CDR3 DNA reads as TGTGCCAGCAGCAAGGAATGGCAGGGACCAGATACGCAGTATTTT.